These T cell receptor beta chains were read from a single sample in a study of cytomegalovirus exposure and HLA in healthy donors. The method was immunoSEQ multiplex PCR; TCRdb's version includes in-frame clones alone and lacks a portion of them. The table lists more than 250,000 clones, roughly 87% of them singletons. Material: PBMCs. The receptors derive from a woman in her twenties or thirties in good health and CMV-seropositive. Each CDR3 is given with its conserved first and last residue. Each record gives: clone size, D gene, J gene, V gene, CDR3 DNA, CDR3 protein. A D gene is named only where the DNA matches it firmly. Clone sizes are given selectively: once, few, many, or a class where the clone is expanded.

NA NA TRBJ1-4 TRBV4-3 TGCGCCAGCAGCCAAGATGGACGGATTAATGAAAAACTGTTTTTT CASSQDGRINEKLFF
NA TRBD1 TRBJ2-5 TRBV4-3 TGCGCCAGCAGCCAGGGACCACAGGGGTCGGGGGAGACCCAGTACTTC CASSQGPQGSGETQYF
NA NA TRBJ2-7 TRBV28 TGTGCCAGCCTAAACCCATACTCCTACGAGCAGTACTTC CASLNPYSYEQYF
NA NA TRBJ1-2 TRBV7-2 TGTGCCAGCATCCCCGGGACTAACTATGGCTACACCTTC CASIPGTNYGYTF
once NA TRBJ2-3 TRBV6-1 TGTGCCAGCAGTGAATGGTCCGGAACTTCTAGCACAGATACGCAGTATTTT CASSEWSGTSSTDTQYF
NA NA TRBJ1-5 TRBV6-5 TGTGCCAGCAGTTACCAGCGGGGGAATCAGCCCCAGCATTTT CASSYQRGNQPQHF
once NA TRBJ2-7 TRBV4-3 TGCGCCAGCAGCCACGGGACCGGCGCCTACGAGCAGTACTTC CASSHGTGAYEQYF
NA TRBD2 TRBJ2-5 TRBV28 TGTGCCAGCAGTTTTTCCGGTCGGGGACTAAACCAAGAGACCCAGTACTTC CASSFSGRGLNQETQYF
NA NA TRBJ2-3 TRBV18 TGTGCCAGCTCACCGCTGGGAAATCGAGGAACAGATACGCAGTATTTT CASSPLGNRGTDTQYF
NA NA TRBJ2-7 TRBV28 TGTGCCAGCACCTTAGAGGGGCACAGGGCGGCCGAGCAGTACTTC CASTLEGHRAAEQYF
NA TRBD1 TRBJ1-2 TRBV6-1 TGTGCCAGCAGTGAAGCAGGCCAACAGGGGTTCAGCGGCTACACCTTC CASSEAGQQGFSGYTF
NA TRBD1 TRBJ2-5 TRBV30 TGTGCCTGGGAGGAATCGGGACAGATTAAAGAGACCCAGTACTTC CAWEESGQIKETQYF
NA NA TRBJ2-2 TRBV6-4 TGTGCCAGCAGCCCCGGAGGGGGCGGGGAGCTGTTTTTT CASSPGGGGELFF
NA TRBD2 TRBJ2-1 TRBV5-1 TGCGCCAGCAGCTTGGGGAGACCGGGACTAGCGGGTAGTGAGCAGTTCTTC CASSLGRPGLAGSEQFF
NA NA TRBJ1-5 TRBV28 TGTGCCAGCAGCTCCGGACAGTATAGCAATCAGCCCCAGCATTTT CASSSGQYSNQPQHF
NA NA TRBJ2-2 TRBV27 TGTGCCAGCAGGTCAGCGAACACCGGGGAGCTGTTTTTT CASRSANTGELFF
NA NA TRBJ2-2 TRBV4-3 TGCGCCAGCAGCCAAGATCCCCCGACCGGGGAGCTGTTTTTT CASSQDPPTGELFF
NA NA TRBJ1-1 TRBV5-1 TGCGCCAGCAGCTTGGCCCCCCAGAGTAACACTGAAGCTTTCTTT CASSLAPQSNTEAFF